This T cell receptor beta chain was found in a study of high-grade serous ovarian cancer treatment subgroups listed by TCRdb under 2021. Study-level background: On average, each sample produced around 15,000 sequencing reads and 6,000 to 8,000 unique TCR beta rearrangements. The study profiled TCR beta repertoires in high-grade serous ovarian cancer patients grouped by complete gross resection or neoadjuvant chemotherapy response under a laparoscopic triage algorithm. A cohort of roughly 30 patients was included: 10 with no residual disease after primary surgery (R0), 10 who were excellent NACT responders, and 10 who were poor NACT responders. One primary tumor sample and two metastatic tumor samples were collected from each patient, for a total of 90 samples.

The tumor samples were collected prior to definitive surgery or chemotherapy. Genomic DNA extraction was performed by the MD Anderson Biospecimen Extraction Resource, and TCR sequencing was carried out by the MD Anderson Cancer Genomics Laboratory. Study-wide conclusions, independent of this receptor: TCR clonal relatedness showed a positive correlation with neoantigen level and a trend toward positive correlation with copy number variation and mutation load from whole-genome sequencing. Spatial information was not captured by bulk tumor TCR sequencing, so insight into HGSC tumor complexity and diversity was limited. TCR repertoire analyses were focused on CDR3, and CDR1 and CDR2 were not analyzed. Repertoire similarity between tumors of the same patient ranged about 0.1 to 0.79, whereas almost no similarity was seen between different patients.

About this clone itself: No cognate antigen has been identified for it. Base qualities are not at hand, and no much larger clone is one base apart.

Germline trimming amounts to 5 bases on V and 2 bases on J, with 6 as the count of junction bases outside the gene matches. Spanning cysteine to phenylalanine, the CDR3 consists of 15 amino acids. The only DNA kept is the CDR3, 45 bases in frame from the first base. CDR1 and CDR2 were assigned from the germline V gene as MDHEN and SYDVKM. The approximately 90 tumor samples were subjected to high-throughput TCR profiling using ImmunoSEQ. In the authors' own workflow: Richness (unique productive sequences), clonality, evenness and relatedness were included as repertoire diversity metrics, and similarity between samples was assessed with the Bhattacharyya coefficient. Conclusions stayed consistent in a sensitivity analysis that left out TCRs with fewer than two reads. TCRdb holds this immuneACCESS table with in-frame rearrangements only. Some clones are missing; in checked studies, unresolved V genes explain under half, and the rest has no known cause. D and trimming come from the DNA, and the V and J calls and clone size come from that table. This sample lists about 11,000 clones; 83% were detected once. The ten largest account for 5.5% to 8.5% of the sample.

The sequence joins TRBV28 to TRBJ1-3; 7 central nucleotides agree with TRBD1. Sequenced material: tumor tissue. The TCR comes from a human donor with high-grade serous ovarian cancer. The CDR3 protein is CASSAPQGTGNTIYF. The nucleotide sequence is TGTGCCAGCAGTGCTCCACAGGGGACTGGAAACACCATATATTTT.